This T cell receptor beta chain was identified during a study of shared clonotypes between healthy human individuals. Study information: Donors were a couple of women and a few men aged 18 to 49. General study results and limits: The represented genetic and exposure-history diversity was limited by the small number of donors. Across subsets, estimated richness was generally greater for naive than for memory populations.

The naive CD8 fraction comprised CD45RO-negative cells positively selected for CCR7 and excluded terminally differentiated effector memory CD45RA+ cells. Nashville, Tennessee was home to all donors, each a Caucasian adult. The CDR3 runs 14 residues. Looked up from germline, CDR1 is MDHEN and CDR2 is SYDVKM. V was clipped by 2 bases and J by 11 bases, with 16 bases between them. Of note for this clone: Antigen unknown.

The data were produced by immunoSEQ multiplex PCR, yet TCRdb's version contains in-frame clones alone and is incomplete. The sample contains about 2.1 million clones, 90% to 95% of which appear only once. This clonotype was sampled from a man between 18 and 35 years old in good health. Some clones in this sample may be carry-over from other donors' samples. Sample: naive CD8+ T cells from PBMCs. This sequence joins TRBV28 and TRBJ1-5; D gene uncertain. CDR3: CASSLLQAGVAQHF. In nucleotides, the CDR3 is TGTGCCAGCAGTTTACTCCAGGCCGGGGTGGCCCAGCATTTT.